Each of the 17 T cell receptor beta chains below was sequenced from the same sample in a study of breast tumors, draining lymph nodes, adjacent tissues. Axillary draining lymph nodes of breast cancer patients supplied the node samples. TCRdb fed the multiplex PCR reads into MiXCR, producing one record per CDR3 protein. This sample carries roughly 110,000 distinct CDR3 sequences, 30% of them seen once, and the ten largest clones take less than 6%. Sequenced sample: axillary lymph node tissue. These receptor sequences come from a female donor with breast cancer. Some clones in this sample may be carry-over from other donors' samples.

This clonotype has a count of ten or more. The CDR3 protein is CASSPHRGSNYGYTF. DNA of the CDR3: TGTGCCAGCAGCCCCCATCGGGGCTCTAACTATGGCTACACCTTC. The rearrangement uses TRBV12-3 or TRBV12-4 and TRBJ1-2; the D gene is possibly TRBD1 (5 bases). Trimming left V 6 bases short and J 0 bases short, with 14 bases between. The CDR3 contains 15 residues.

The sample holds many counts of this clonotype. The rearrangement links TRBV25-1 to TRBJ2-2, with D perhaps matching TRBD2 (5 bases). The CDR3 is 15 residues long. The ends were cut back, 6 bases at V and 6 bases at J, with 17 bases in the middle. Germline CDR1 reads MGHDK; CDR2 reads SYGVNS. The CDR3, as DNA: TGTGCCAGCAGGGGAGACCGAGGACGTTCCGGGGAGCTGTTTTTT. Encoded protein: CASRGDRGRSGELFF.

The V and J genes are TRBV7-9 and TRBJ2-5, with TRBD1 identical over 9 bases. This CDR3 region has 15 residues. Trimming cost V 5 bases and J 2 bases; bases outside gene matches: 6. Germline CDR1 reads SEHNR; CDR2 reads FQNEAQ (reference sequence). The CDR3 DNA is TGTGCCAGCAGCCATTCCGGGACAGGGCAAGAGACCCAGTACTTC. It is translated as CASSHSGTGQETQYF. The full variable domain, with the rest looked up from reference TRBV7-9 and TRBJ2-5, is DTGVSQNPRHKITKRGQNVTFRCDPISEHNRLYWYRQTLGQGPEFLTYFQNEAQLEKSRLLSDRFSAERPKGSFSTLEIQRTEQGDSAMYLCASSHSGTGQETQYFGPGTRLLVL.

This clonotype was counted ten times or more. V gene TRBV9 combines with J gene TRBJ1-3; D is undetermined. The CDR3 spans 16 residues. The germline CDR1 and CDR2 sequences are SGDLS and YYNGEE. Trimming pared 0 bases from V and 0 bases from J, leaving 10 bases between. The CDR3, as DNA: TGTGCCAGCAGCGTAGCTGTGGGAGGCTCTGGAAACACCATATATTTT. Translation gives CASSVAVGGSGNTIYF.

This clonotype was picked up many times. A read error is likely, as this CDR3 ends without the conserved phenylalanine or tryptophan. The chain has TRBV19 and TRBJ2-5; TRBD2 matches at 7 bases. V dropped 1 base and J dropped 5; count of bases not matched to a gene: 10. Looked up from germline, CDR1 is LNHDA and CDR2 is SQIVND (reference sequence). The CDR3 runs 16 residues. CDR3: CASSIGLAGAYETQYS. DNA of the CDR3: TGTGCCAGTAGTATAGGACTAGCCGGTGCATATGAGACCCAGTACTCC.

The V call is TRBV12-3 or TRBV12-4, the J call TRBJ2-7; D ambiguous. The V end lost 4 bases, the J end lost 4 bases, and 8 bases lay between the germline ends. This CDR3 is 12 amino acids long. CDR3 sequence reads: CASSSVGYEQYF. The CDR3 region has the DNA TGTGCCAGCAGTTCTGTAGGTTACGAGCAGTACTTC.

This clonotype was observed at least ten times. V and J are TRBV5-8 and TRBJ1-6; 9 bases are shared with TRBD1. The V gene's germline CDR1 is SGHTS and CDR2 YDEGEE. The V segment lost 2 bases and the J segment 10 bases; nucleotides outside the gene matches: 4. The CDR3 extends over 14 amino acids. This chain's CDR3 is CASSLGTGNSPLHF. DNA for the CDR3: TGTGCCAGCAGCTTAGGGACAGGGAACTCACCCCTCCACTTT.

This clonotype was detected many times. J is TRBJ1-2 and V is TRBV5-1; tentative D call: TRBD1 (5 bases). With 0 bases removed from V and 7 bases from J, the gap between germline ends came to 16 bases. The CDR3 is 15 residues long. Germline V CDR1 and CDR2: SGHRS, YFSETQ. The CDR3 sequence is CASSLEAGHSLGYTF. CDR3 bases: TGCGCCAGCAGCTTGGAGGCAGGGCATAGCCTTGGCTACACCTTC.

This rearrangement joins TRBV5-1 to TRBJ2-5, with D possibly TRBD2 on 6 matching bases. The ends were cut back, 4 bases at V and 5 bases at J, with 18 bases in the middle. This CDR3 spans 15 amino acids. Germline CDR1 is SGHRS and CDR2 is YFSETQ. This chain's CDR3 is CASSRSGTFHETQYF. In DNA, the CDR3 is TGCGCCAGCAGCCGCTCCGGGACTTTCCACGAGACCCAGTACTTC.

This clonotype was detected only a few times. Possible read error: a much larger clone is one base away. The CDR3 loop reads CASSPREAQGISYNSPLHF. For the CDR3, the DNA is TGTGCCAGCAGCCCGCGGGAGGCACAGGGTATTTCCTATAATTCACCCCTCCACTTT. This chain uses TRBV5-6 with TRBJ1-6, with D possibly being TRBD1 (6 bases). Per the germline V gene, CDR1 is SGHDT and CDR2 is YYEEEE. The length of the CDR3 is 19 residues. Trimming took 4 bases from V and 1 from J, leaving 21 bases between them.

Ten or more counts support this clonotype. The CDR3 bases are TGCAGTACCCAGAGAGCTACGAGGAACGTGGGTCTCCAAGAGACCCAGTACTTC. As protein: CSTQRATRNVGLQETQYF. This rearrangement joins TRBV20-1 to TRBJ2-5, with no clear D. Trimming shortened V by 8 bases and J by 1 base, and 29 bases separated the two germline ends. This CDR3 contains 18 residues. Germline V gene lookup returns CDR1 DFQATT and CDR2 SNEGSKA (reference sequence).

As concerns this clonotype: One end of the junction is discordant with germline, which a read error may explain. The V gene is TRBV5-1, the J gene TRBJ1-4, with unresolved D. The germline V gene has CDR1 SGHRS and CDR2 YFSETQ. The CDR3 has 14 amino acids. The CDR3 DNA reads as TGCGCCAGCAGTCAGACGGTCCTTAATGACAAACTGTTTTTT. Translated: CASSQTVLNDKLFF.

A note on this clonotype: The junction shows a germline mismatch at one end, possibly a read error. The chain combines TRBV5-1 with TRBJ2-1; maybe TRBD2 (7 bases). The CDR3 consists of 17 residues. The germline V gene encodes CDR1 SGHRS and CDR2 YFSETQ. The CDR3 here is CASSLGGTAGAYNERFF. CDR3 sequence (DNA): TGCGCCAGCAGCTTGGGAGGGACGGCGGGGGCTTACAATGAGCGGTTCTTC.

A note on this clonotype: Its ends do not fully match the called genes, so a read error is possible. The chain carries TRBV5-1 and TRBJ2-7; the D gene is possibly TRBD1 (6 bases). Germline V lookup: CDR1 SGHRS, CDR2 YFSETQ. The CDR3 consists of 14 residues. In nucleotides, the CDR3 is TGCGCCAGCAGATCGACAGGCCACTCCTACGAGCAATACTTC. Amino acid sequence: CASRSTGHSYEQYF.

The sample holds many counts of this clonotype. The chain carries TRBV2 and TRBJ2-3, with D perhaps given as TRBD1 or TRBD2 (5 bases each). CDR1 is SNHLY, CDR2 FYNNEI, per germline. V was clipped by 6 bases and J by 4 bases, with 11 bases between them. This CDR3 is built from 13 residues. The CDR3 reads CASSLGTPDTQYF. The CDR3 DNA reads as TGTGCCAGCAGCCTAGGGACGCCAGATACGCAGTATTTT.

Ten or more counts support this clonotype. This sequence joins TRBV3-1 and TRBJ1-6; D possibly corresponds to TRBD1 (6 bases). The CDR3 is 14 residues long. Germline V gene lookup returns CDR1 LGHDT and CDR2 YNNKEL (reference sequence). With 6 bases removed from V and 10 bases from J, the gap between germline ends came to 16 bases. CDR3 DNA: TGTGCCAGCAGACCTACAGGGAGGGTCTCACCCCTCCACTTT. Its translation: CASRPTGRVSPLHF. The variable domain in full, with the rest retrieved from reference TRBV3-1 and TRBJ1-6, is DTAVSQTPKYLVTQMGNDKSIKCEQNLGHDTMYWYKQDSKKFLKIMFSYNNKELIINETVPNRFSPKSPDKAHLNLHINSLELGDSAVYFCASRPTGRVSPLHFGNGTRLTVT.

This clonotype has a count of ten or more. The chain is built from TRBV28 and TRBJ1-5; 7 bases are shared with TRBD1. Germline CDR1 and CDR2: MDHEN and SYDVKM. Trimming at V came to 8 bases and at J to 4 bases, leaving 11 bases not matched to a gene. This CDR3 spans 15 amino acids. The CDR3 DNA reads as TGTGCCAGCGCGGCACGGACAGGTGTTAATCAGCCCCAGCATTTT. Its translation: CASAARTGVNQPQHF. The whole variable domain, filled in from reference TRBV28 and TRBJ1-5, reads DVKVTQSSRYLVKRTGEKVFLECVQDMDHENMFWYRQDPGLGLRLIYFSYDVKMKEKGDIPEGYSVSREKKERFSLILESASTNQTSMYLCASAARTGVNQPQHFGDGTRLSIL.